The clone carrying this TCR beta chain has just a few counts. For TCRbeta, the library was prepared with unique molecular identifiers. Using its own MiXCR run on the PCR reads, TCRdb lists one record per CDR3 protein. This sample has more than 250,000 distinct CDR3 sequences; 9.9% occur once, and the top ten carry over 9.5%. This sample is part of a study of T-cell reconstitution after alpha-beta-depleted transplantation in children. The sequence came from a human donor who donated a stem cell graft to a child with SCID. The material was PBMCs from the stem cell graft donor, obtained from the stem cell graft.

The CDR3 loop reads CASSQDSGNTEAFF. For the CDR3, the DNA is TGTGCCAGCAGCCAAGATTCCGGGAACACTGAAGCTTTCTTT. The genes are TRBV14 and TRBJ1-1; D unresolved. Deletions cut 0 bases from V and 1 base from J, with 6 bases between. There are 14 residues in the CDR3. Germline V gene lookup returns CDR1 SGHDN and CDR2 FVKESK. Filled out from reference TRBV14 and TRBJ1-1, the complete variable domain reads EAGVTQFPSHSVIEKGQTVTLRCDPISGHDNLYWYRRVMGKEIKFLLHFVKESKQDESGMPNNRFLAERTGGTYSTLKVQPAELEDSGVYFCASSQDSGNTEAFFGQGTRLTVV.